These 29 T cell receptor beta chains originate from one sample sequenced in a study of CD8+ T cells in alopecia areata. Once RNA had been extracted, it was reverse transcribed into cDNA to act as the sequencing template. The data were produced by immunoSEQ multiplex PCR, yet TCRdb's version contains in-frame clones alone and is incomplete. Seen here are 140,000 or so clones, about three fifths observed once, and the top ten hold 36%. What was sequenced was CD8+ T cells sorted from blood. Receptors were obtained from a human donor in good health.

The gene calls are TRBV29-1 and TRBJ2-7; tentative D call: TRBD1 (6 bases). The CDR3 totals 15 residues. The V gene's germline CDR1 is SQVTM and CDR2 ANQGSEA. V was clipped by 6 bases and J by 0 bases, with 18 bases between them. The CDR3 coding sequence is TGCAGCGTGGCCTGGGGGCAGGGGAGCTCCTACGAGCAGTACTTC. This translates into CSVAWGQGSSYEQYF.

The chain has TRBV7-9 and TRBJ2-1; 9 bases match TRBD1. J was trimmed by 6 bases and V by 11 bases; bases with no gene match: 5. Germline V gene data show CDR1 as SEHNR and CDR2 as FQNEAQ (reference sequence). The CDR3 is 12 amino acids. The CDR3 DNA is TGTGCCGGGTTGGACAGGGGCAATGAGCAGTTCTTC. Residues: CAGLDRGNEQFF.

The chain uses TRBV29-1 and TRBJ2-5, with D perhaps TRBD1 (5 bases). The length of the CDR3 is 15 residues. Trimming took off 4 bases at V and 7 bases at J, with 22 bases between the two ends. The germline CDR1 and CDR2 sequences are SQVTM and ANQGSEA. CDR3 bases: TGCAGCGTTGTTGTCAGGGAAGGTACCTCAAGGACCCAGTACTTC. The encoded protein is CSVVVREGTSRTQYF. Supplemented by reference TRBV29-1 and TRBJ2-5, the full variable domain reads SAVISQKPSRDICQRGTSLTIQCQVDSQVTMMFWYRQQPGQSLTLIATANQGSEATYESGFVIDKFPISRPNLTFSTLTVSNMSPEDSSIYLCSVVVREGTSRTQYFGPGTRLLVL.

This chain links TRBV4-1 with TRBJ2-1; D uncertain. Germline lookup yields CDR1 MGHRA and CDR2 YSYEKL. The CDR3 runs to 12 residues. V gave up 0 bases and J gave up 7 bases, with 4 bases separating them. The CDR3 protein is CASSQDQNEQFF. CDR3 DNA: TGCGCCAGCAGCCAAGATCAGAATGAGCAGTTCTTC.

The gene calls are TRBV30 and TRBJ2-3; a possible D gene is TRBD2 (6 bases). This CDR3 has 20 residues. Trimming removed 2 bases from V and 0 bases from J, with 27 bases in between. Germline V gives CDR1 GTSNPN, CDR2 SVGIG (reference sequence). CDR3 DNA: TGTGCCTGGAGTTTCCTGTCCGTTAGCGGAGCTTTAGGGAGCACAGATACGCAGTATTTT. As protein: CAWSFLSVSGALGSTDTQYF.

This chain links TRBV9 with TRBJ2-1, with D perhaps given as TRBD1 or TRBD2 (5 bases each). Trimming shortened V by 4 bases and J by 1 base, and 12 bases separated the two germline ends. Germline assignment: CDR1 SGDLS and CDR2 YYNGEE. The CDR3 totals 15 residues. This CDR3 is CASSQAGGSYNEQFF. For the CDR3, the DNA is TGTGCCAGCAGCCAGGCTGGGGGTTCCTACAATGAGCAGTTCTTC.

The gene calls are TRBV5-1 and TRBJ2-1; weak D call: TRBD2 (5 bases). This CDR3 is built from 16 residues. Germline values: CDR1 SGHRS, CDR2 YFSETQ. V was shortened by 1 base and J by 1 base, with 12 bases between the two germline ends. This CDR3 is CASSLWARRSYNEQFF. Here the CDR3 DNA reads TGCGCCAGCAGCTTGTGGGCTAGGAGGTCCTACAATGAGCAGTTCTTC.

This chain uses TRBV27 with TRBJ2-2; a possible D gene is TRBD2 (5 bases). Trimming took 2 bases from V and 7 from J, leaving 11 bases between them. The CDR3 length is 14 residues. Germline V gene data show CDR1 as MNHEY and CDR2 as SMNVEV (reference sequence). The CDR3, as DNA: TGTGCCAGCAGTTTAAACGGGGTTGTCGGGGAGCTGTTTTTT. This sequence encodes CASSLNGVVGELFF.

The chain is built from TRBV30 and TRBJ1-1, with 7 nucleotides matching TRBD1. The germline CDR1 and CDR2 sequences are GTSNPN and SVGIG (reference sequence). This CDR3 spans 14 amino acids. V gave up 6 bases and J gave up 1 base; unmatched junction bases: 8. The chain's CDR3 is CACHPEGANTEAFF. The DNA for the CDR3 is TGTGCCTGCCACCCCGAGGGGGCGAACACTGAAGCTTTCTTT.

The chain is built from TRBV7-9 and TRBJ2-1; the D call may be TRBD1 or TRBD2 (5 bases each). Germline V gene data show CDR1 as SEHNR and CDR2 as FQNEAQ (reference sequence). The CDR3 is 13 residues long. Between the trimmed V and J ends, which lost 5 bases and 10 bases, there was a span of 15 bases. This CDR3 reads CASSPGTLGEQFF. CDR3 DNA sequence: TGTGCCAGCAGCCCGGGGACCCTTGGGGAGCAGTTCTTC. The full variable domain, rest sourced from reference TRBV7-9 and TRBJ2-1, is DTGVSQNPRHKITKRGQNVTFRCDPISEHNRLYWYRQTLGQGPEFLTYFQNEAQLEKSRLLSDRFSAERPKGSFSTLEIQRTEQGDSAMYLCASSPGTLGEQFFGPGTRLTVL.

The chain joins TRBV6-1 to TRBJ1-2; D remains ambiguous. The CDR3 runs 13 residues. Trimming removed 3 bases at V and 4 bases at J, with 9 bases between. CDR1 MNHNS and CDR2 SASEGT come from the germline V gene. The CDR3 DNA follows: TGTGCCAGCAGTGATTTATATTTCTATGGCTACACCTTC. This encodes CASSDLYFYGYTF.

The chain carries TRBV7-8 and TRBJ1-4; perhaps TRBD1 as D (5 bases). V lost 8 bases and J lost 5, with 15 bases in between. Per the germline V gene, CDR1 is SGHVS and CDR2 is FQNEAQ. There are 14 residues in the CDR3. Written as DNA, the CDR3 is TGTGCCAGCCGCCCCGGGACGGTCAATGAAAAACTGTTTTTT. Translated: CASRPGTVNEKLFF.

Worth noting for this clone: At one end the junction does not follow the germline gene, possibly because of a read error. V is TRBV20-1 and J is TRBJ2-7; the match to TRBD2 covers 11 bases. Germline CDR1 DFQATT, CDR2 SNEGSKA (reference sequence). The CDR3 runs 11 residues. This CDR3 is CSALLAGDPHF. CDR3 bases: TGCAGTGCTTTACTAGCGGGAGATCCGCACTTC.

This rearrangement joins TRBV7-9 to TRBJ1-1; the D is unclear. Germline V gene lookup returns CDR1 SEHNR and CDR2 FQNEAQ (reference sequence). This CDR3 spans 12 amino acids. Trimming removed 6 bases at V and 3 bases at J, with 8 bases between. DNA of the CDR3: TGTGCCAGCAGTGGTGACGACACTGAAGCTTTCTTT. This translates into CASSGDDTEAFF.

In this sample, this clone turned up a few times. This rearrangement joins TRBV29-1 to TRBJ2-1, with D perhaps TRBD1 (6 bases). The CDR3 has 12 residues. The ends were cut back, 8 bases at V and 8 bases at J, with 16 bases in the middle. The V gene's germline CDR1 is SQVTM and CDR2 ANQGSEA. The CDR3 nucleotides read TGCAGCTGCCCCGACAGGCCACATGAGCAGTTCTTC. It translates to CSCPDRPHEQFF.

The chain has TRBV27 and TRBJ2-7; D uncertain. Germline V lookup: CDR1 MNHEY, CDR2 SMNVEV (reference sequence). V was cut by 5 bases and J by 0 bases, with 5 bases left in between. CDR3 size: 12 residues. The CDR3 coding sequence is TGTGCCAGCAGTCCAAACTCCTACGAGCAGTACTTC. Translation: CASSPNSYEQYF.

The J gene is TRBJ2-5, the V gene TRBV29-1; possibly TRBD2 for D (5 bases). Germline loops: CDR1 SQVTM, CDR2 ANQGSEA. Deletions cut 5 bases from V and 10 bases from J, with 14 bases between. This CDR3 spans 11 amino acids. The DNA for the CDR3 is TGCAGCGTTCTGGCCGGCGGGCACCAGTACTTC. The encoded protein is CSVLAGGHQYF.

The chain links TRBV13 to TRBJ2-3; a weak D match, TRBD2 (6 bases). The germline V and J ends were trimmed by 6 bases and 1 base, with 8 bases remaining between them. This CDR3 comprises 13 residues. CDR1 is PRHDT and CDR2 is FYEKMQ in the germline V gene (reference sequence). The CDR3 sequence: CASRRGGTDTQYF. In DNA, the CDR3 is TGTGCCAGCAGGCGCGGGGGCACAGATACGCAGTATTTT.

This clone was picked up many times. V usage is TRBV5-5 and J usage is TRBJ2-5, with 10 bases matching TRBD2. The junction had 14 bases not matched to a gene; V was cut back by 1 base and J by 5 bases. CDR1 is SGHKS, CDR2 YYEKEE, per germline (reference sequence). The CDR3 extends over 18 amino acids. The CDR3 region is CASSLSLVTSGPSETQYF. The CDR3 coding sequence is TGTGCCAGCAGCTTGTCTTTGGTGACTAGCGGGCCGTCTGAGACCCAGTACTTC. The whole variable domain, remainder taken from reference TRBV5-5 and TRBJ2-5, is DAGVTQSPTHLIKTRGQQVTLRCSPISGHKSVSWYQQVLGQGPQFIFQYYEKEERGRGNFPDRFSARQFPNYSSELNVNALLLGDSALYLCASSLSLVTSGPSETQYFGPGTRLLVL.

The rearrangement links TRBV4-1 to TRBJ2-1; D ambiguous. The CDR3 consists of 13 residues. V was clipped by 1 base and J by 6 bases, with 7 bases between them. Per the germline V gene, CDR1 is MGHRA and CDR2 is YSYEKL. CDR3 amino acids: CASSQGGSNEQFF. The DNA for the CDR3 is TGCGCCAGCAGCCAAGGAGGCAGCAATGAGCAGTTCTTC.

The chain carries TRBV25-1 and TRBJ1-2, with 9 bases fitting TRBD1. The germline V gene has CDR1 MGHDK and CDR2 SYGVNS. The V segment lost 3 bases and the J segment 6 bases; nucleotides outside the gene matches: 2. The CDR3 is made up of 13 amino acids. CDR3 sequence (DNA): TGTGCCAGCAGTGACGGGACAGGGAATGGCTACACCTTC. This translates into CASSDGTGNGYTF.

The V call is TRBV19, the J call TRBJ2-2, with D maybe TRBD2 (6 bases). Germline V lookup: CDR1 LNHDA, CDR2 SQIVND (reference sequence). V was pared by 7 bases and J by 4 bases, with 19 bases between. This CDR3 spans 16 amino acids. CDR3 DNA sequence: TGTGCCAGTATACCGCGGGGCCATACACCCACCGGGGAGCTGTTTTTT. Amino acid sequence: CASIPRGHTPTGELFF.

In the case of this clone: Other DNA sequences of this sample code for an identical CDR3. This chain uses TRBV7-6 with TRBJ2-7; 7 nucleotides align to TRBD1. The CDR3 has 14 residues. Germline CDR1 reads SGHVS; CDR2 reads FNYEAQ. With V trimmed by 0 bases and J by 3 bases, 2 bases remained unmatched. The CDR3 protein is CASSLAGQSYEQYF. CDR3 sequence (DNA): TGTGCCAGCAGCTTAGCGGGACAGAGCTACGAGCAGTACTTC.

In its sample, this clone was seen a few times. The chain carries TRBV29-1 and TRBJ1-3; D might be TRBD1 (6 bases). Germline V gives CDR1 SQVTM, CDR2 ANQGSEA. The CDR3 has 16 amino acids. The V end lost 5 bases, the J end lost 1 base, and 18 bases lay between the germline ends. CDR3 nucleotide sequence: TGCAGCGTTAAAGGTGTACAGGGAGGATCTGGAAACACCATATATTTT. Its protein product is CSVKGVQGGSGNTIYF.

This clone was observed a few times. V is TRBV5-1 and J is TRBJ2-7; 7 bases are shared with TRBD1. CDR1 and CDR2 from the germline V gene are SGHRS and YFSETQ. CDR3 length: 14 residues. With 0 bases clipped from V and 3 bases from J, the junction kept 3 bases outside the gene matches. DNA of the CDR3: TGCGCCAGCAGCTTGGGGGACAGTGTCTACGAGCAGTACTTC. Translated, it gives CASSLGDSVYEQYF.

The chain uses TRBV19 and TRBJ2-7, with D possibly being TRBD1 (5 bases). The CDR3 length is 13 residues. Germline loops: CDR1 LNHDA, CDR2 SQIVND (reference sequence). The V end lost 3 bases, the J end lost 5 bases, and 11 bases lay between the germline ends. CDR3 loop: CASSIRWTNEQYF. In DNA form, the CDR3 reads TGTGCCAGTAGTATCCGGTGGACAAACGAGCAGTACTTC.

The rearrangement uses TRBV7-4 and TRBJ1-1; D is perhaps TRBD1 (6 bases). V lost 5 bases, J lost 3 bases, and 13 bases lay in between. CDR3 size: 14 residues. From germline, CDR1 is SGHVT and CDR2 SQSDAQ. The CDR3 loop reads CASSLTGTDTEAFF. The CDR3 DNA is TGTGCCAGCAGCCTGACAGGAACAGACACTGAAGCTTTCTTT.

This chain uses TRBV13 with TRBJ2-2; D is unresolved. Trimming shortened V by 5 bases and J by 4 bases, and 8 bases separated the two germline ends. This CDR3 is built from 13 residues. CDR1 and CDR2 (germline): PRHDT, FYEKMQ (reference sequence). The CDR3 reads CASSPSVTGELFF. In DNA, the CDR3 is TGTGCCAGCAGCCCCTCGGTCACCGGGGAGCTGTTTTTT.

The V and J genes are TRBV19 and TRBJ2-1; no clear D gene. Between the trimmed V and J ends, which lost 2 bases and 0 bases, there was a span of 11 bases. Germline CDR1 LNHDA, CDR2 SQIVND (reference sequence). CDR3 size: 16 residues. DNA for the CDR3: TGTGCCAGTAGTATAATGGCCTCCTCCTCCTACAATGAGCAGTTCTTC. It translates to CASSIMASSSYNEQFF. The complete variable domain, with remaining parts taken from reference TRBV19 and TRBJ2-1, reads DGGITQSPKYLFRKEGQNVTLSCEQNLNHDAMYWYRQDPGQGLRLIYYSQIVNDFQKGDIAEGYSVSREKKESFPLTVTSAQKNPTAFYLCASSIMASSSYNEQFFGPGTRLTVL.